These 2 T cell receptor beta chains share one sample of origin, sequenced in a study of Ad26.COV2.S vaccination and SARS-CoV-2 variants (dated by TCRdb to about 2021). Libraries were constructed by the immunoSEQ multiplex PCR assay. TCRdb took over this immuneACCESS table, retaining in-frame rearrangements with V and J assigned. Such tables are incomplete; in checked studies, under half of the missing clones stem from an unresolved V gene, and the remainder is unexplained. Counted in this sample were more than 300,000 clones; roughly 90% of them appeared once. The ten largest make up 6.4% of the sample. Read against the paper, the sample's treatment or condition label means: 15 to 20 received Ad26.COV2.S at low or high dose, single or two shots; a few received placebo; per-sample allocation not given. For vaccine and placebo recipients, repertoires were sequenced using samples collected on day 63 after the first injection.

The sequenced sample was peripheral blood, obtained in a trial of Ad26.COV2.S vaccine versus placebo. The origin of the receptors is a person aged 18-60 years who received the Ad26.COV2.S COVID-19 vaccine or a placebo.

The chain recombines TRBV5-4 with TRBJ2-1; a weak D match, TRBD1 (6 bases). The V and J ends lost 4 bases and 9 bases respectively, with 17 bases between them. The CDR3 loop spans 14 amino acids. CDR1 is SGHNT and CDR2 is YYREEE in the germline V gene (reference sequence). CDR3 DNA: TGTGCCAGCAGCGGACGACTTGTACAGGGTGAGCAGTTCTTC. It is translated as CASSGRLVQGEQFF.

The chain uses TRBV3-1 (or the pseudogene TRBV3-2) and TRBJ1-2; the D gene is possibly TRBD1 (5 bases). This CDR3 region has 15 residues. CDR1 is LGHDT, CDR2 YNNKEL, per germline (reference sequence). V shed 4 bases and J shed 4 bases, with 16 bases lying between them. CDR3 sequence reads: CASSLGQGGVYGYTF. DNA for the CDR3: TGTGCCAGCAGCCTCGGGCAGGGTGGGGTCTATGGCTACACCTTC.